This T cell receptor beta chain originates from a study of healthy donors' naive CD4 and CD8 T cells. Overall study findings and caveats: Negatively charged CDR3s marked CD8+ lineage; positively charged CDR3s marked CD4+ lineage. CDR3 charge plus V and J genes appeared to account for 10% to 15% of CD4/CD8 variance.

Worth noting for this clonotype: What it recognizes is unknown.

A linear amplification protocol produced the TCR libraries from roughly 480 ng of total RNA. MiXCR, run by TCRdb on the reads, gives a single entry per CDR3 protein. The sample consists of about 180,000 distinct CDR3 sequences, over 60% of them appearing once. The V segment lost 5 bases and the J segment 2 bases; nucleotides outside the gene matches: 13. Germline V gene data show CDR1 as PRHDT and CDR2 as FYEKMQ (reference sequence). This CDR3 is 17 amino acids long. The receptor's source is a pool of human donors in good health; the sample pools cells from several healthy donors. Input material: naive CD4+ and CD8+ T cells sorted from blood, pooled from several donors. J is TRBJ2-3 and V is TRBV13; TRBD2 matches 7 bases. CDR3 sequence (DNA): TGTGCCAGCAGCCCGGGAGGAGGGCGGGGAATCACAGATACGCAGTATTTT. Protein product: CASSPGGGRGITDTQYF. Filled out from reference TRBV13 and TRBJ2-3, the complete variable domain reads AAGVIQSPRHLIKEKRETATLKCYPIPRHDTVYWYQQGPGQDPQFLISFYEKMQSDKGSIPDRFSAQQFSDYHSELNMSSLELGDSALYFCASSPGGGRGITDTQYFGPGTRLTVL.